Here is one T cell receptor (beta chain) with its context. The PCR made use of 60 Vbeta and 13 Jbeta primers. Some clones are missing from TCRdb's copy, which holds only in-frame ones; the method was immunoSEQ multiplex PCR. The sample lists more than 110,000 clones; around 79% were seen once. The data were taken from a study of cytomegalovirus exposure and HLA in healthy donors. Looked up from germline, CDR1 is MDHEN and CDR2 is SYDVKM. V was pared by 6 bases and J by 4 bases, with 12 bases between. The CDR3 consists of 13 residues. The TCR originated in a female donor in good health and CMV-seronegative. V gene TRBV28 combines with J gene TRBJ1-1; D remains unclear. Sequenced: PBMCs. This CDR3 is CASRITEGTEAFF. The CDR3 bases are TGTGCCAGCAGAATCACGGAGGGCACTGAAGCTTTCTTT.